This T cell receptor beta chain derives from a study of blood T cells in healthy people across ages. Whole-study findings and limits: The CMV status of each donor remained undetermined, and this could have confounded shifts in expanded clonotypes.

With 0 bases removed from V and 4 bases from J, the gap between germline ends came to 13 bases. Germline values: CDR1 LGHNA, CDR2 YNFKEQ. The CDR3 sequence is 15 residues long. For the second PCR, which ran for about 6 to 11 cycles, a sample-barcoded 5' primer and a J-beta primer mix were used. TCRdb re-derived calls from the 5' RACE reads in MiXCR, one entry per CDR3 protein. The table has fewer than 1 million distinct CDR3 sequences, under 45% seen once. This clonotype was seen many times. The antigen remains unidentified. This TCR came from a man in his 60s in good health. V is TRBV4-2 and J is TRBJ2-7; D gene uncertain. Sequencing was done on a sample of blood. The DNA of the CDR3 is TGTGCCAGCAGCCAAGAATCTATGCAAATTTACGAGCAGTACTTC. Its translation: CASSQESMQIYEQYF.